Listed here are 24 T cell receptor beta chains from one sample, sequenced in a study of shared clonotypes between healthy human individuals. Positive CCR7 selection of CD45RO-negative cells yielded the naive CD8 cells, and terminally differentiated effector memory CD45RA+ cells were excluded. Here immunoSEQ multiplex PCR was the method, and the copy in TCRdb shows in-frame clones only, minus some. Of roughly 2.1 million clones in the sample, under 95% were seen once. Material for sequencing was naive CD8+ T cells from PBMCs. The receptors originated from a young man in good health. Some clones in this sample may be carry-over from other donors' samples.

The chain is built from TRBV27 and TRBJ1-2, with 10 nucleotides matching TRBD1. The ends lost 2 bases at V and 8 bases at J; junction bases unmatched: 8. This CDR3 is 15 amino acids long. CDR1 MNHEY and CDR2 SMNVEV come from the germline V gene (reference sequence). CDR3 coding DNA: TGTGCCAGCAGTTTAGGTCGGACAGGGGGTCACGGCTACACCTTC. Its protein product is CASSLGRTGGHGYTF.

This clone occurred a few times. The rearrangement links TRBV7-9 to TRBJ1-5, with D unclear. The CDR3 length is 15 residues. Germline values: CDR1 SEHNR, CDR2 FQNEAQ (reference sequence). V was cut by 1 base and J by 9 bases, with 16 bases left in between. CDR3 nucleotide sequence: TGTGCCAGCAGCTTAGGGTTCGATCCTAGAGGGCCCCAGCATTTT. It encodes CASSLGFDPRGPQHF.

This chain links TRBV9 with TRBJ2-7; 9 bases align to TRBD2. V lost 0 bases to trimming and J lost 3 bases; unmatched junction nucleotides: 4. The length of the CDR3 is 15 residues. CDR1 is SGDLS and CDR2 is YYNGEE in the germline V gene. The CDR3 DNA reads TGTGCCAGCAGCGTAGCTATGCGGGAGGGCTACGAGCAGTACTTC. This translates into CASSVAMREGYEQYF.

The V call is TRBV13, the J call TRBJ2-7, with TRBD2 matching over 11 bases. The V and J ends lost 5 bases and 5 bases, in that order; junction bases with no gene match: 11. There are 16 residues in the CDR3. Germline V CDR1 and CDR2: PRHDT, FYEKMQ (reference sequence). CDR3 in amino acids: CASSQLTSGSSDEQYF. CDR3 bases: TGTGCCAGCAGCCAACTCACTAGCGGGAGTTCTGACGAGCAGTACTTC.

V is TRBV13 and J is TRBJ2-5, with 10 bases fitting TRBD1. The germline V gene has CDR1 PRHDT and CDR2 FYEKMQ (reference sequence). With V trimmed by 4 bases and J by 7 bases, 9 bases remained unmatched. This CDR3 has 15 amino acids. In nucleotides, the CDR3 is TGTGCCAGCAGCTGGGGGACAGGGGCTCGAAGGACCCAGTACTTC. Translating gives CASSWGTGARRTQYF.

This clone was seen just once. This sequence joins TRBV19 and TRBJ2-7; tentative D call: TRBD1 (5 bases). V lost 10 bases and J 4 bases, leaving 14 bases between the germline ends. CDR1 is LNHDA and CDR2 is SQIVND in the germline V gene (reference sequence). The CDR3 is made up of 12 amino acids. CDR3 DNA sequence: TGTGCCACCGGACCGACAGTTTACGAGCAGTACTTC. Encoded protein: CATGPTVYEQYF.

The chain is built from TRBV6-1 and TRBJ2-2; D might be TRBD1 (7 bases). The CDR3 consists of 15 residues. Germline CDR1 is MNHNS and CDR2 is SASEGT. V lost 4 bases and J lost 5, with 14 bases in between. CDR3 in DNA: TGTGCCAGCAGTGTGGCCAGGGGGAGGACCGGGGAGCTGTTTTTT. Protein: CASSVARGRTGELFF.

The V gene is TRBV28, the J gene TRBJ1-2; perhaps TRBD1 as D (6 bases). Germline lookup yields CDR1 MDHEN and CDR2 SYDVKM. CDR3 size: 13 residues. Trimming shortened V by 5 bases and J by 5 bases, and 12 bases separated the two germline ends. In nucleotides, the CDR3 is TGTGCCAGCAGTCCCAGGGGACGGTATGGCTACACCTTC. Amino acid sequence: CASSPRGRYGYTF.

The rearrangement uses TRBV21-1 and TRBJ2-1; the table's D call TRBD1 went unverified against the DNA. TRBV21-1 is assigned pseudogene status. The CDR3 covers 15 residues. The CDR3 reads CASSKGDSPYNEQFF. In DNA form, the CDR3 reads TGTGCCAGCAGCAAGGGGGACAGCCCCTACAATGAGCAGTTCTTC.

The chain links TRBV7-8 to TRBJ2-1, with 10 bases lining up with TRBD1. The CDR3 is 16 residues long. Germline V lookup: CDR1 SGHVS, CDR2 FQNEAQ. V dropped 4 bases and J dropped 7; count of bases not matched to a gene: 10. For the CDR3, the DNA is TGTGCCAGCAGCTCCGACAGGGGGCGCGTGGGGAATGAGCAGTTCTTC. It translates to CASSSDRGRVGNEQFF.

V and J are TRBV29-1 and TRBJ1-2; 7 bases align to TRBD1. The CDR3 consists of 15 residues. Looked up from germline, CDR1 is SQVTM and CDR2 is ANQGSEA. V shed 5 bases, J shed 4 bases, and the junction held 13 bases outside the gene matches. The CDR3 DNA sequence: TGCAGCGTTCCAAGGGGGCAGGGAGATTTCTATGGCTACACCTTC. Its translation: CSVPRGQGDFYGYTF.

The CDR3 sequence is CASSLGDGGREQYF. DNA of the CDR3: TGTGCCAGCAGCCTCGGGGACGGGGGTCGGGAGCAGTACTTC. The V gene is TRBV11-2, the J gene TRBJ2-7; weak D call: TRBD2 (6 bases). This CDR3 contains 14 residues. The V gene's germline CDR1 is SGHAT and CDR2 FQNNGV. V lost 5 bases and J 7 bases, leaving 18 bases between the germline ends.

The V gene is TRBV19, the J gene TRBJ1-5; the D gene is possibly TRBD1 (5 bases). CDR3 length: 12 amino acids. The germline V gene encodes CDR1 LNHDA and CDR2 SQIVND (reference sequence). Trimming took off 5 bases at V and 7 bases at J, with 9 bases between the two ends. The CDR3 coding sequence is TGTGCCAGTAGTGAGTGGGGGCAGCCCCAGCATTTT. Protein: CASSEWGQPQHF.

The chain uses TRBV25-1 and TRBJ2-7; TRBD2 is a possible D gene (6 bases). This CDR3 is 15 amino acids long. Germline V lookup: CDR1 MGHDK, CDR2 SYGVNS. V lost 7 bases and J 0 bases, leaving 16 bases between the germline ends. CDR3 sequence reads: CASIHAGRDSYEQYF. The CDR3 DNA sequence: TGTGCCAGCATCCACGCGGGGCGGGACTCCTACGAGCAGTACTTC.

The chain recombines TRBV28 with TRBJ1-3, with D maybe TRBD1 (5 bases). In germline, CDR1 is MDHEN, CDR2 SYDVKM. V lost 6 bases to trimming and J lost 9 bases, with 15 bases between them. This CDR3 region has 13 residues. In nucleotides, the CDR3 is TGTGCCAGCAGCGTAGGGGAGGGGATCACCATATATTTT. Translating it yields CASSVGEGITIYF. The full variable domain, rest sourced from reference TRBV28 and TRBJ1-3, is DVKVTQSSRYLVKRTGEKVFLECVQDMDHENMFWYRQDPGLGLRLIYFSYDVKMKEKGDIPEGYSVSREKKERFSLILESASTNQTSMYLCASSVGEGITIYFGEGSWLTVV.

The chain has TRBV10-3 and TRBJ2-7; TRBD1 matches 8 bases. The V gene end was trimmed by 7 bases and the J gene end by 6 bases; junction bases not matched to a gene: 8. This CDR3 comprises 13 residues. Germline V gene lookup returns CDR1 ENHRY and CDR2 SYGVKD. The CDR3 sequence: CAINQGALGEQYF. DNA of the CDR3: TGTGCCATCAATCAGGGGGCTCTGGGCGAGCAGTACTTC.

This clone was seen a handful of times. The rearrangement links TRBV29-1 to TRBJ1-3; D possibly corresponds to TRBD1 (6 bases). Trimming cost V 2 bases and J 3 bases, with 14 bases left between them. The CDR3 covers 15 residues. CDR1 and CDR2 from the germline V gene are SQVTM and ANQGSEA. The CDR3 loop reads CSVERQDRIGNTIYF. Written as DNA, the CDR3 is TGCAGCGTTGAAAGGCAGGACAGAATTGGAAACACCATATATTTT.

The CDR3, as DNA: TGTGCCAGCAGTCTCACCGCCCCGCCCGCCTACGAGCAGTACTTC. Its protein product is CASSLTAPPAYEQYF. This chain uses TRBV28 with TRBJ2-7; D unclear. The CDR3 spans 15 residues. V lost 5 bases to trimming and J lost 2 bases, with 16 bases between them. Germline assignment: CDR1 MDHEN and CDR2 SYDVKM.

V gene TRBV29-1 combines with J gene TRBJ2-3, with 8 positions matching TRBD2. This CDR3 region has 18 residues. V lost 2 bases, J lost 5 bases, and 18 bases stayed unmatched. CDR1 and CDR2 from the germline V gene are SQVTM and ANQGSEA. The CDR3 DNA is TGCAGCGTTGAAATAACCCGGGGACTAGGACCACAAGGAGATACGCAGTATTTT. Translated, it gives CSVEITRGLGPQGDTQYF.

The chain employs TRBV11-2 and TRBJ2-7; the D is unclear. Looked up from germline, CDR1 is SGHAT and CDR2 is FQNNGV. Deletions cut 1 base from V and 3 bases from J, with 13 bases between. This CDR3 region has 15 residues. CDR3 residues: CASSLGPVEHYEQYF. CDR3 nucleotide sequence: TGTGCCAGCAGCTTAGGGCCTGTCGAGCACTACGAGCAGTACTTC.

V and J are TRBV13 and TRBJ2-1; 7 bases fit TRBD2. Losses at the gene ends were 3 bases for V and 0 bases for J; bases not matched to a gene: 8. Germline V gene lookup returns CDR1 PRHDT and CDR2 FYEKMQ (reference sequence). This CDR3 has 17 amino acids. The CDR3 DNA reads as TGTGCCAGCAGCTTTGGGCTAGCGGAGAGCTCCTACAATGAGCAGTTCTTC. Protein sequence: CASSFGLAESSYNEQFF.

CDR3 DNA sequence: TGTGCCAGCAAATCTAGCGGGACGACAGATACGCAGTATTTT. Translated, it gives CASKSSGTTDTQYF. V is TRBV9 and J is TRBJ2-3; 9 bases are a match to TRBD2. Germline trimming cut 6 bases from V and 3 bases from J; bases unmatched to any gene: 5. This CDR3 has 14 amino acids. Germline loops: CDR1 SGDLS, CDR2 YYNGEE.

This chain uses TRBV27 with TRBJ2-7; D uncertain. The germline V and J ends were trimmed by 2 bases and 1 base, with 6 bases remaining between them. The germline V gene has CDR1 MNHEY and CDR2 SMNVEV (reference sequence). CDR3 length: 13 residues. The CDR3 DNA reads TGTGCCAGCAGTTTACACATATCCTACGAGCAGTACTTC. It specifies CASSLHISYEQYF.

The chain combines TRBV27 with TRBJ2-2; D not certain. Germline CDR1 and CDR2: MNHEY and SMNVEV (reference sequence). The CDR3 extends over 14 amino acids. Between the trimmed V and J ends, which lost 2 bases and 4 bases, there was a span of 8 bases. The CDR3 region has the DNA TGTGCCAGCAGTTTAGGCAGACTCACCGGGGAGCTGTTTTTT. Its translation: CASSLGRLTGELFF.